These 21 T cell receptor beta chains share one sample of origin, sequenced in a study of neoadjuvant anti-PD-1 for oral cavity cancer. Time point given: after neoadjuvant nivolumab, at surgical resection. TCRdb's table, derived via immunoSEQ multiplex PCR, lists solely in-frame clones and lacks some. The repertoire holds tens of thousands of clones, 70% to 90% seen once, with about 3.7% in the top ten. Source: PBMCs, taken after nivolumab (anti-PD-1) treatment. These receptors all stem from a person between 35 and 79 years old with oral cavity squamous cell carcinoma.

The chain has TRBV4-1 and TRBJ2-1; no reliable D call. This CDR3 contains 12 residues. Trimming stripped 1 base from V and 9 bases from J, with 7 bases between. Germline V gene data show CDR1 as MGHRA and CDR2 as YSYEKL. CDR3 coding DNA: TGCGCCAGCAGCCAAGCATTAGGTGAGCAGTTCTTC. Its protein product is CASSQALGEQFF.

The chain has TRBV5-8 and TRBJ2-1, with D perhaps matching TRBD2 (6 bases). In germline, CDR1 is SGHTS, CDR2 YDEGEE. The V end lost 2 bases, the J end lost 9 bases, and 18 bases lay between the germline ends. This CDR3 has 15 amino acids. The CDR3 sequence is CASSLQGLSSREQFF. In DNA form, the CDR3 reads TGTGCCAGCAGCTTACAAGGACTATCGTCTCGTGAGCAGTTCTTC.

The CDR3, as DNA: TGCGCCAGCAGCTTGGCAGGACAGATAGCGGGAGTGGACACCGGGGAGCTGTTTTTT. Residues: CASSLAGQIAGVDTGELFF. The rearrangement links TRBV5-1 to TRBJ2-2, with 9 bases that match TRBD2. CDR1 is SGHRS and CDR2 is YFSETQ in the germline V gene. V lost 0 bases to trimming and J lost 3 bases; unmatched junction nucleotides: 12. The CDR3 has 19 amino acids.

The chain links TRBV6-1 to TRBJ2-7; TRBD1 matches at 9 bases. Germline V gives CDR1 MNHNS, CDR2 SASEGT. The CDR3 loop spans 13 amino acids. V gave up 6 bases and J gave up 6 bases; unmatched junction bases: 6. Here the CDR3 DNA reads TGTGCCAGCAGAGACAGGGGGGGTCGCGAGCAGTACTTC. Residues: CASRDRGGREQYF.

The V gene is TRBV9, the J gene TRBJ2-2, with D unresolved. Germline CDR1 is SGDLS and CDR2 is YYNGEE. This CDR3 contains 13 residues. Trimming took off 3 bases at V and 7 bases at J, with 10 bases between the two ends. Here the CDR3 DNA reads TGTGCCAGCAGCGGCCACGATATCGGGGAGCTGTTTTTT. Its translation: CASSGHDIGELFF.

The V and J genes are TRBV10-3 and TRBJ2-1; D not certain. Germline V gene sequence: CDR1 ENHRY, CDR2 SYGVKD. The CDR3 runs to 11 residues. V lost 6 bases, J lost 8 bases, and 8 bases lay in between. The CDR3 sequence is CAISASDEQFF. In DNA, the CDR3 is TGTGCCATCAGCGCCAGTGATGAGCAGTTCTTC.

This clone has only one observation. The chain couples TRBV6-5 to TRBJ2-2, with no clear D. Germline loops: CDR1 MNHEY, CDR2 SVGAGI. Trimming took 4 bases from V and 1 from J, leaving 7 bases between them. The CDR3 is 14 amino acids. The CDR3 DNA follows: TGTGCCAGCAGTTTCACCAGGAACACCGGGGAGCTGTTTTTT. The encoded protein is CASSFTRNTGELFF.

This clone was picked up a small number of times. This chain uses TRBV19 with TRBJ2-5; the match to TRBD2 covers 7 bases. The CDR3 loop spans 14 amino acids. V lost 5 bases to trimming and J lost 4 bases; unmatched junction nucleotides: 7. Germline CDR1 is LNHDA and CDR2 is SQIVND (reference sequence). The CDR3 DNA reads TGTGCCAGTAGTTTGTCGGGAGGTTCAGAGACCCAGTACTTC. This translates into CASSLSGGSETQYF.

The chain links TRBV28 to TRBJ2-7, with a possible D match to TRBD2 (6 bases). V shed 3 bases and J shed 4 bases, with 7 bases lying between them. The CDR3 loop spans 12 amino acids. Germline V gives CDR1 MDHEN, CDR2 SYDVKM. Here the CDR3 reads CASSLGLYEQYF. CDR3 nucleotides: TGTGCCAGCAGTTTGGGACTTTACGAGCAGTACTTC.

This rearrangement joins TRBV9 to TRBJ2-1; D may be TRBD1 or TRBD2 (5 bases each). Germline V gene data show CDR1 as SGDLS and CDR2 as YYNGEE. The V end lost 0 bases, the J end lost 1 base, and 14 bases lay between the germline ends. This CDR3 is 17 amino acids long. The CDR3: CASSVGVGAGSYNEQFF. The CDR3 DNA follows: TGTGCCAGCAGCGTAGGGGTTGGGGCGGGTTCCTACAATGAGCAGTTCTTC.

This chain connects TRBV5-4 to TRBJ2-5, with D unclear. Germline CDR1 reads SGHNT; CDR2 reads YYREEE (reference sequence). The CDR3 consists of 15 residues. Trimming took off 0 bases at V and 3 bases at J, with 12 bases between the two ends. For the CDR3, the DNA is TGTGCCAGCAGCTTGGCCCGGGCCAAGGAAGAGACCCAGTACTTC. Its translation: CASSLARAKEETQYF.

This clone was found once. This chain joins TRBV10-1 and TRBJ2-2; 12 bases fit TRBD2. J was trimmed by 5 bases and V by 2 bases; bases with no gene match: 3. The CDR3 runs 16 residues. The germline gives CDR1 WNHNN, CDR2 SYGVQD (reference sequence). CDR3 nucleotide sequence: TGCGCCAGCAGTGAGCTAGCGGGAGGGCCGACCGGGGAGCTGTTTTTT. This sequence encodes CASSELAGGPTGELFF.

This rearrangement joins TRBV25-1 to TRBJ1-3; TRBD1 might be the D (5 bases). The length of the CDR3 is 13 residues. V lost 8 bases and J 0 bases, leaving 8 bases between the germline ends. Germline V lookup: CDR1 MGHDK, CDR2 SYGVNS. For the CDR3, the DNA is TGTGCCAGCGGGACGGTCTCTGGAAACACCATATATTTT. Translation gives CASGTVSGNTIYF.

This chain joins TRBV7-6 and TRBJ1-3; no reliable D call. V was pared by 1 base and J by 3 bases, with 16 bases between. Germline V gene sequence: CDR1 SGHVS, CDR2 FNYEAQ. The CDR3 consists of 17 residues. CDR3 amino acids: CASSLGTGPLGGNTIYF. The CDR3, as DNA: TGTGCCAGCAGCTTAGGCACGGGTCCGCTGGGTGGAAACACCATATATTTT.

This rearrangement joins TRBV9 to TRBJ2-5; 9 bases line up with TRBD2. Trimming took 4 bases from V and 1 from J; bases not matched to a gene: 8. This CDR3 is 16 amino acids long. Germline V CDR1 and CDR2: SGDLS, YYNGEE. The CDR3 sequence is CASSPATSGFQETQYF. CDR3 DNA: TGTGCCAGCAGCCCGGCGACTAGCGGATTCCAAGAGACCCAGTACTTC.

This clone was seen once. The rearrangement uses TRBV5-4 and TRBJ1-1; TRBD1 aligns across 8 bases. J gave up 1 base and V 0 bases, and 17 bases lay outside the gene matches. The length of the CDR3 is 20 residues. Looked up from germline, CDR1 is SGHNT and CDR2 is YYREEE (reference sequence). The CDR3: CASSLGFKAGGVDRNTEAFF. In DNA form, the CDR3 reads TGTGCCAGCAGCTTGGGGTTCAAGGCAGGGGGCGTGGATAGGAACACTGAAGCTTTCTTT.

The chain links TRBV6-5 to TRBJ2-7; no definite D call. The CDR3 consists of 12 residues. The V end was cut by 5 bases, the J end by 4 bases, with 9 bases between. Germline loops: CDR1 MNHEY, CDR2 SVGAGI. CDR3 loop: CASSVRGYEQYF. The CDR3 DNA follows: TGTGCCAGCAGTGTTAGAGGTTACGAGCAGTACTTC.

The chain combines TRBV7-9 with TRBJ1-5, with D possibly matching TRBD1 (5 bases). The germline V gene has CDR1 SEHNR and CDR2 FQNEAQ (reference sequence). The V and J ends lost 3 bases and 7 bases respectively, with 10 bases between them. The CDR3 totals 13 residues. For the CDR3, the DNA is TGTGCCAGCAGCTTGATAGGGGAGCAGCCCCAGCATTTT. Translated: CASSLIGEQPQHF.

This rearrangement joins TRBV19 to TRBJ2-7; 8 bases are a match to TRBD2. The CDR3 totals 15 residues. The J segment lost 5 bases and the V segment lost 5 bases, leaving 11 bases of the junction unmatched. The germline gives CDR1 LNHDA, CDR2 SQIVND (reference sequence). The chain's CDR3 is CASSSSGTSIDEQYF. The CDR3 DNA reads as TGTGCCAGTAGTTCCTCCGGGACTAGTATCGACGAGCAGTACTTC.

The V call is TRBV13, the J call TRBJ1-4; 9 bases fit TRBD1. The CDR3 totals 16 residues. V dropped 5 bases and J dropped 8; count of bases not matched to a gene: 12. Germline V gene data show CDR1 as PRHDT and CDR2 as FYEKMQ (reference sequence). CDR3: CASSDRRQGGNEKLFF. The CDR3 region has the DNA TGTGCCAGCAGCGACCGACGACAGGGGGGAAACGAAAAACTGTTTTTT.

This chain joins TRBV27 and TRBJ1-5, with D uncertain. V gave up 3 bases and J gave up 2 bases, with 8 bases separating them. Looked up from germline, CDR1 is MNHEY and CDR2 is SMNVEV (reference sequence). This CDR3 contains 14 residues. The DNA of the CDR3 is TGTGCCAGCAGTTTGAACGCAGGCAATCAGCCCCAGCATTTT. It encodes CASSLNAGNQPQHF.